This note documents a single T cell receptor beta chain sequence. This sample was taken from a study of blood T cell repertoires in COVID-19. On the study more broadly: From T cells, B-cell-depleted T cells, or PBMCs came the material, which was cDNA or gDNA.

How the authors handled the data: Quantification of nucleated cells was approximated via reference gene primer amplification. Clones were sequenced by immunoSEQ multiplex PCR, and TCRdb holds only the in-frame ones, with some missing. V, J and clone size derive from that table, while D and trimming were established from the DNA sequence. The sample records a few hundred thousand clones, 80% to 90% being singletons. Germline CDR1 SGHAT, CDR2 FQNNGV. The CDR3 runs 16 residues. V trimming: 1 base; J trimming: 6 bases; junction bases outside the gene matches: 5. The genes are TRBV11-2 and TRBJ2-1; 11 bases match TRBD2. Input material: peripheral blood. The TCR comes from a man aged 40-49 years with acute or convalescent COVID-19. The CDR3 DNA reads TGTGCCAGCAGCTTAGGTTCTAGCGGGAGGAGCAATGAGCAGTTCTTC. As protein: CASSLGSSGRSNEQFF. Full variable domain (missing parts from reference TRBV11-2 and TRBJ2-1): EAGVAQSPRYKIIEKRQSVAFWCNPISGHATLYWYQQILGQGPKLLIQFQNNGVVDDSQLPKDRFSAERLKGVDSTLKIQPAKLEDSAVYLCASSLGSSGRSNEQFFGPGTRLTVL.